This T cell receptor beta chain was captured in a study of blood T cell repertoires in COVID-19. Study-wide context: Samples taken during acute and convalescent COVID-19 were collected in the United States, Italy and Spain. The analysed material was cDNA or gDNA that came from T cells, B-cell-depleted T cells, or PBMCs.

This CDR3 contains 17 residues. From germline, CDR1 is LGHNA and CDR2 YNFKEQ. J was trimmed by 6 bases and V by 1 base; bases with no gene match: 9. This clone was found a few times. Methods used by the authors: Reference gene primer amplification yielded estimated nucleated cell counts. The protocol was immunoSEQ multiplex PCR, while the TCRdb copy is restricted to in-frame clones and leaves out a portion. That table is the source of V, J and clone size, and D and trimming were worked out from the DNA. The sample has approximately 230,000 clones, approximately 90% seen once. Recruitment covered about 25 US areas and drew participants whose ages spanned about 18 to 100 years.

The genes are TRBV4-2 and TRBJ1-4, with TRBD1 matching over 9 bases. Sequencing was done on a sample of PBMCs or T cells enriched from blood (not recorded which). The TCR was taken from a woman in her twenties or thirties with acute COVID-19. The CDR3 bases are TGTGCCAGCAGCCAAGTTTGGGTGGGGACAGGGTATGAAAAACTGTTTTTT. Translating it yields CASSQVWVGTGYEKLFF.